The next 2 T cell receptor beta chains were all read from a single sample in a study of CD8 T cells in Susac syndrome. The authors reverse transcribed 0.5 to 1 ug RNA with random hexamers. From the immunoSEQ multiplex PCR reads, TCRdb called clonotypes with MiXCR, one entry per CDR3 protein. In the table there are 150,000 or so distinct CDR3 sequences, around 94% of which are singletons. The specimen was CD4+ T cells from PBMCs. The source of these receptors is a human donor in good health.

This chain uses TRBV2 with TRBJ2-3; 12 positions match TRBD2. Trimming cost V 2 bases and J 12 bases; bases outside gene matches: 6. CDR1 and CDR2 (germline): SNHLY, FYNNEI. The CDR3 has 14 amino acids. This chain's CDR3 is CASSERLAGGPQYF. CDR3 nucleotides: TGTGCCAGCAGTGAAAGGCTAGCGGGGGGGCCACAGTATTTT.

V and J are TRBV5-4 and TRBJ2-1; 13 bases are a match to TRBD2. The germline V gene has CDR1 SGHNT and CDR2 YYREEE (reference sequence). The V segment lost 5 bases and the J segment 0 bases; nucleotides outside the gene matches: 5. This CDR3 comprises 17 residues. The CDR3 DNA follows: TGTGCCAGCAGGGGGACTAGCGGGACCAGCTCCTACAATGAGCAGTTCTTC. Translated: CASRGTSGTSSYNEQFF.